This is a list of T cell receptor beta chains from one sample in a study of T-cell reconstitution after alpha-beta-depleted transplantation in children. TCRdb fed the PCR reads into MiXCR, producing one record per CDR3 protein. The table has about 240,000 distinct CDR3 sequences, around 12% seen once. Sample: PBMCs from the stem cell graft donor, taken from the stem cell graft. The receptors derive from a human donor who donated a stem cell graft to a child with acute lymphoblastic leukemia. CDR3s include the opening cysteine and the closing phenylalanine or tryptophan. D genes are given only for firm matches. Not all rows give a size; the values are once, few, many and, for expanded clones, a class.

cdr3_aa | cdr3_nt | d_call | j_call | v_call | clone_size
CASTLYSTPNTQYF | TGTGCCAGCACCCTGTACAGTACCCCGAATACGCAGTATTTT | - | TRBJ2-3 | TRBV28 | many
CASNPTGGNGELFF | TGTGCCAGTAACCCTACAGGGGGGAATGGGGAGCTGTTTTTT | TRBD1 | TRBJ2-2 | TRBV19 | few
CSATLDSNQPQHF | TGCAGCGCTACTTTAGATAGCAATCAGCCCCAGCATTTT | - | TRBJ1-5 | TRBV29-1 | many
CASSYPSGLDEQFF | TGCGCCAGCAGCTACCCGTCGGGTTTGGATGAGCAGTTCTTC | - | TRBJ2-1 | TRBV5-1 | many
CASSQDQTGSGSPLHF | TGCGCCAGCAGCCAAGACCAAACAGGGTCGGGTTCACCCCTCCACTTT | - | TRBJ1-6 | TRBV4-3 | many
CASSLAGPLFYEQYF | TGCGCCAGCAGCTTGGCAGGGCCCCTATTCTACGAGCAGTACTTC | - | TRBJ2-7 | TRBV5-1 | many
CAIIGEQTYEQYF | TGTGCCATCATAGGGGAACAGACCTACGAGCAGTACTTC | - | TRBJ2-7 | TRBV10-3 | many
CAISESSESSYNEQFF | TGTGCCATCAGTGAGTCGAGCGAGAGCTCCTACAATGAGCAGTTCTTC | - | TRBJ2-1 | TRBV10-3 | many
CASSPSNTGELFF | TGTGCCAGCAGCCCTTCGAACACCGGGGAGCTGTTTTTT | - | TRBJ2-2 | TRBV12-3/TRBV12-4 | many
CASSPTGTYEQYF | TGCGCCAGCAGCCCGACAGGAACCTACGAGCAGTACTTC | - | TRBJ2-7 | TRBV5-1 | many
CATSLTSGGSAGETQYF | TGTGCCACCTCCTTGACTAGCGGGGGATCCGCGGGGGAGACCCAGTACTTC | TRBD2 | TRBJ2-5 | TRBV3-1 | few
CASSPRTGDEKLFF | TGTGCCAGCTCACCGAGGACAGGCGATGAAAAACTGTTTTTT | TRBD1 | TRBJ1-4 | TRBV18 | many
CSARDPRLAGHTEQFF | TGCAGTGCTAGAGATCCACGACTAGCGGGACATACTGAGCAGTTCTTC | TRBD2 | TRBJ2-1 | TRBV20-1 | -
CASSQGDRGETDTQYF | TGTGCCAGCAGCCAGGGAGACAGGGGCGAAACAGATACGCAGTATTTT | TRBD1 | TRBJ2-3 | TRBV4-2 | many
CASSLGGQGRRGYTF | TGTGCCAGCAGCTTGGGCGGACAGGGAAGACGTGGCTACACCTTC | TRBD1 | TRBJ1-2 | TRBV5-6 | many
CASSQGARYTEGAYEQYF | TGCGCCAGCAGCCAAGGGGCCAGATACACCGAGGGGGCCTACGAGCAGTACTTC | - | TRBJ2-7 | TRBV4-1 | many
CASSLHRQRLNYGYTF | TGTGCCAGCAGTTTACATCGACAGCGACTTAACTATGGCTACACCTTC | - | TRBJ1-2 | TRBV12-3/TRBV12-4 | many
CASSFPYPGYEQYF | TGTGCCAGCAGCTTTCCCTACCCTGGTTACGAGCAGTACTTC | - | TRBJ2-7 | TRBV7-2 | many
CASSLFPAADGELFF | TGTGCCAGCAGCTTGTTCCCCGCGGCCGACGGGGAGCTGTTTTTT | - | TRBJ2-2 | TRBV5-6 | many
CASSLAGDRGETQYF | TGCGCCAGCAGCTTGGCGGGGGACAGGGGAGAGACCCAGTACTTC | TRBD1 | TRBJ2-5 | TRBV5-1 | -
CASSDYRDRLNIQYF | TGTGCCAGCAGTGACTACCGGGACAGACTTAACATTCAGTACTTC | TRBD1 | TRBJ2-4 | TRBV6-1 | few
CASSPGPEDSPLHF | TGTGCCAGCAGCCCTGGCCCGGAGGATTCACCCCTCCACTTT | - | TRBJ1-6 | TRBV12-3/TRBV12-4 | many
CASSQDLGTEQYF | TGCGCCAGCAGCCAAGATTTAGGGACCGAGCAGTACTTC | - | TRBJ2-7 | TRBV4-3 | few
CAISDRGERSRYEQYF | TGTGCCATCAGTGACCGCGGGGAGCGTTCCCGCTACGAGCAGTACTTC | - | TRBJ2-7 | TRBV10-3 | many
CSAIPTPDYNSPLHF | TGCAGTGCCATCCCCACACCGGACTATAATTCACCCCTCCACTTT | - | TRBJ1-6 | TRBV20-1 | few
CASSSREAGQETQYF | TGTGCCAGCAGCTCCCGGGAAGCTGGGCAAGAGACCCAGTACTTC | - | TRBJ2-5 | TRBV7-9 | many
CASSVEGQGMQETQYF | TGTGCCAGCAGCGTAGAGGGACAGGGGATGCAGGAGACCCAGTACTTC | TRBD1 | TRBJ2-5 | TRBV9 | many
CASSSPAGETQYF | TGTGCCAGCAGTTCCCCGGCGGGAGAGACCCAGTACTTC | - | TRBJ2-5 | TRBV28 | many
CSARASATYEQYF | TGCAGTGCTAGGGCTAGCGCAACCTACGAGCAGTACTTC | - | TRBJ2-7 | TRBV20-1 | many
CASSYFTLGGFETQYF | TGTGCCAGCAGTTACTTTACTCTGGGAGGTTTCGAGACCCAGTACTTC | - | TRBJ2-5 | TRBV6-5 | many
CASSSYYREAYGYTF | TGTGCCAGCAGTTCCTACTACAGGGAGGCCTATGGCTACACCTTC | - | TRBJ1-2 | TRBV6-2/TRBV6-3 | few
CASRQGQGRNSPLHF | TGTGCCAGCAGGCAGGGACAGGGCAGAAATTCACCCCTCCACTTT | TRBD1 | TRBJ1-6 | TRBV12-3/TRBV12-4 | many
CASFPGPSGYGSYNEQFF | TGCGCCAGCTTTCCCGGCCCTAGCGGCTATGGCTCCTACAATGAGCAGTTCTTC | TRBD2 | TRBJ2-1 | TRBV5-1 | -
CASSLEGMNTEAFF | TGCGCCAGCAGCTTGGAGGGCATGAACACTGAAGCTTTCTTT | - | TRBJ1-1 | TRBV5-1 | many